This T cell receptor beta chain was observed in a study of monozygotic twins with inflammatory bowel disease. Following a re-call of the 5' RACE reads, TCRdb has one entry per CDR3 protein and lacks DNA. Its table lists 150,000 to 200,000 distinct CDR3 sequences. Someone took a 2.5 ml blood sample from each of the donors. The CDR3 loop spans 14 amino acids. Looked up from germline, CDR1 is SGHTA and CDR2 is FQGNSA. Study observations and caveats: Fewer clonotypes were shared with others by IBD patients than by healthy twins, especially with disease activity. The analysis failed to separate different T cell subtypes.

Notes on this clonotype: Its antigen remains unidentified.

The rearrangement links TRBV7-2 to TRBJ1-2; TCRdb reports TRBD1, a call that lacks DNA to check it against. The sample comprised blood. The receptor's source is a human donor with ulcerative colitis or Crohn's disease, or a healthy co-twin of an affected twin (not recorded which). CDR3 region: CASSLGALLYGYTF. Complete variable domain (other parts from reference TRBV7-2 and TRBJ1-2): GAGVSQSPSNKVTEKGKDVELRCDPISGHTALYWYRQSLGQGLEFLIYFQGNSAPDKSGLPSDRFSAERTGGSVSTLTIQRTQQEDSAVYLCASSLGALLYGYTFGSGTRLTVV.